This T cell receptor beta chain derives from a study of shared clonotypes between healthy human individuals. Whole-study context: Three plates each covered CD4 naive and memory; CD8 naive two, CD8 memory one. Study findings and constraints: Donor clonotype sharing was expected to depend on sequencing depth.

A word on this clone: Its matching antigen is unknown.

Clones were sequenced by immunoSEQ multiplex PCR, and TCRdb holds only the in-frame ones, with some missing. The table shows millions of clones, with over 85% occurring only once. Germline CDR1 MNHNS, CDR2 SASEGT. The CDR3 is 15 amino acids. J lost 2 bases, V lost 5 bases, and 6 bases had no gene match. This TCR was sampled from a man aged 18 to 29 in good health. Sequencing was carried out using naive CD4+ T cells sorted from blood. As for subset: CD45RA+ positively selected. The rearrangement links TRBV6-1 to TRBJ2-5; 9 bases are shared with TRBD1. CDR3 loop: CASSRSTGGQETQYF. The CDR3 DNA reads TGTGCCAGCAGTAGATCGACAGGGGGTCAAGAGACCCAGTACTTC.